The present TCR beta chain was sequenced within a study of blood T cell repertoires in COVID-19. Looking at the study overall: Sites in the United States, Italy and Spain provided acute and convalescent COVID-19 samples. T cells, B-cell-depleted T cells, or PBMCs supplied cDNA or gDNA.

In germline, CDR1 is KGHSH, CDR2 LQKENI. Unmatched junction bases numbered 8, after V lost 3 bases and J lost 4 bases. The CDR3 covers 17 residues. Per the original methods: Estimation of nucleated cell counts relied on the amplification of reference gene primers. Clones were sequenced by immunoSEQ multiplex PCR, and TCRdb holds only the in-frame ones, with some missing. V and J calls and clone size come straight from that table; D and trimming were deduced from the DNA. The sample contains 200,000 to 300,000 clones, over 70% of which appear only once. Sequences were obtained from peripheral blood. The clonotype originates from a human donor in a cohort sampled during active COVID-19. The gene calls are TRBV18 and TRBJ2-7; 14 bases map to TRBD2. The CDR3 reads CASSPRPTSGRVYEQYF. The CDR3 coding sequence is TGTGCCAGCTCACCGAGGCCGACTAGCGGGAGGGTATACGAGCAGTACTTC.